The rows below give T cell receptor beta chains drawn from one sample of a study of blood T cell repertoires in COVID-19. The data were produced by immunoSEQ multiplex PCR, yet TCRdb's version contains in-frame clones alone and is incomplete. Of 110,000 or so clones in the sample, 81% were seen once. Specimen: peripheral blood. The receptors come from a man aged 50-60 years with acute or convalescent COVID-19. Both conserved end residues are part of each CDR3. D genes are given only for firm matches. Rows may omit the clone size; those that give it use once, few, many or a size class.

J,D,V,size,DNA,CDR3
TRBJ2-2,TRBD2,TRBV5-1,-,TGCGCCAGCAATCGCTTCGGTTATGGCAGCGGGGGGAACACCGGGGAGCTGTTTTTT,CASNRFGYGSGGNTGELFF
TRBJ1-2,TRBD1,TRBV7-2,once,TGTGCCAGCAGCCCCTGGACAGGGGCTGACTACACCTTC,CASSPWTGADYTF
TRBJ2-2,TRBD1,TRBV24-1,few,TGTGCCACCAGTGATTGGAGGGACAGGGTGAACACCGGGGAGCTGTTTTTT,CATSDWRDRVNTGELFF
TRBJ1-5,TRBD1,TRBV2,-,TGTGCCAGCAACACACTTTGGGACAGTCCCCAGCATTTT,CASNTLWDSPQHF
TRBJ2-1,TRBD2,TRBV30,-,TGTGCCTGGAGCGCCGTTACTAGCGGGGCGTACAATGAGCAGTTCTTC,CAWSAVTSGAYNEQFF
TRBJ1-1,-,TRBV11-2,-,TGTGCCAGCAGCCAGAGCGCTGAAGCTTTCTTT,CASSQSAEAFF
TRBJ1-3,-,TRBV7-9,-,TGTGCCAGCAGCTTAGGGAGGACGTCCGGAAACACCATATATTTT,CASSLGRTSGNTIYF
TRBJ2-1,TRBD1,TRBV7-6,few,TGTGCCAGCAGCGTAGGACAGGGAGTGGTGAATGAGCAGTTCTTC,CASSVGQGVVNEQFF
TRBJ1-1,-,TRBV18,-,TGTGCCAGCTCACCCGACAGTCGGAACACTGAAGCTTTCTTT,CASSPDSRNTEAFF
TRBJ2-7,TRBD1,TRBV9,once,TGTGCCAGCAGCCTAAAAGGACAGGGGTTCCCCTACGAGCAGTACTTC,CASSLKGQGFPYEQYF
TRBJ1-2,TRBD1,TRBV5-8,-,TGTGCCAGCAGCTCGACAGGGGGCTTTGTCTATGGCTACACCTTC,CASSSTGGFVYGYTF
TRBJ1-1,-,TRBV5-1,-,TGCGCCAGCAGCCCCCCCCGCGGTGGAAACACTGAAGCTTTCTTT,CASSPPRGGNTEAFF
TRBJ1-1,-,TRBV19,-,TGTGCCAGTAGTTCGATAGGGGGTGCGAACACTGAAGCTTTCTTT,CASSSIGGANTEAFF
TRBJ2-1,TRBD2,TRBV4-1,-,TGCGCCAGCAGCCTTACTAGCGGGGGGTACAATGAGCAGTTCTTC,CASSLTSGGYNEQFF
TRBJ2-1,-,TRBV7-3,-,TGTGCCAGCAGCTTGTTTTCGGCAGGGCCCAATGAGCAGTTCTTC,CASSLFSAGPNEQFF
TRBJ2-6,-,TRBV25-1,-,TGTGCCAGCAGTGAGGACAGACTAACCTCTGGGGCCAACGTCCTGACTTTC,CASSEDRLTSGANVLTF
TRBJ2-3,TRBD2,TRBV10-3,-,TGTGCCATCAGTGACCCCGGGGGACTAGCGGGGGGGCGTGGGGCAGATACGCAGTATTTT,CAISDPGGLAGGRGADTQYF
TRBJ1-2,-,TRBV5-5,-,TGTGCCAGCAGCTTGGCGGAGGGCCGAGACTATGGCTACACCTTC,CASSLAEGRDYGYTF
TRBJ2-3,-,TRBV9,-,TGTGCCAGCAGTGCGGGACGGCGCACAGATACGCAGTATTTT,CASSAGRRTDTQYF
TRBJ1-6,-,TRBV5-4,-,TGTGCCAGCAGCTCGATCGAGGATAATTCACCCCTCCACTTT,CASSSIEDNSPLHF
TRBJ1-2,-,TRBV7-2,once,TGTGCCAGCAGTCCGGGGAAAGGCTACACCTTC,CASSPGKGYTF
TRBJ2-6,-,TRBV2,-,TGTGCCAGCAGTGAATCCCGGACACCCATGGCGGGGGCCAACGTCCTGACTTTC,CASSESRTPMAGANVLTF
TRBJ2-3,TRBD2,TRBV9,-,TGTGCCAGCAGCGTCGGGGGGTTTGGCACAGATACGCAGTATTTT,CASSVGGFGTDTQYF